The 10 T cell receptor beta chains below were found in one sample sequenced in a study of blood T cell repertoires in COVID-19 (dated by TCRdb to about 2020). Library preparation employed the immunoSEQ multiplex PCR assay. TCRdb mirrors the immuneACCESS table, restricted to in-frame sequences. Some clones are absent from its copies; in checked studies, under half trace to an unresolved V gene, and the reason for the others is unknown. The sample table contains nearly 80,000 clones; only one count was recorded for approximately 82% of them. The leading ten clones occupy about 35% of the sample. The sequenced sample was peripheral blood. These receptors came from a woman between 65 and 79 years old with acute or convalescent COVID-19.

This chain joins TRBV5-8 and TRBJ1-1; 7 nucleotides match TRBD1. Germline values: CDR1 SGHTS, CDR2 YDEGEE. There are 14 residues in the CDR3. V lost 4 bases to trimming and J lost 1 base; unmatched junction nucleotides: 4. Here the CDR3 reads CASSIRQGNTEAFF. DNA of the CDR3: TGTGCCAGCAGCATCCGACAGGGGAACACTGAAGCTTTCTTT. The variable domain in full, completed from reference TRBV5-8 and TRBJ1-1, reads EAGVTQSPTHLIKTRGQQATLRCSPISGHTSVYWYQQALGLGLQFLLWYDEGEERNRGNFPPRFSGRQFPNYSSELNVNALELEDSALYLCASSIRQGNTEAFFGQGTRLTVV.

The chain carries TRBV6-2 or TRBV6-3 and TRBJ2-7; 7 positions match TRBD1. The germline CDR1 and CDR2 sequences are MNHEY and SVGEGT. The V and J ends lost 5 bases and 3 bases, in that order; junction bases with no gene match: 4. The CDR3 totals 13 residues. The chain's CDR3 is CASSPGQYYEQYF. CDR3 bases: TGTGCCAGCAGTCCGGGACAGTACTACGAGCAGTACTTC.

This chain joins TRBV24-1 and TRBJ2-2, with D possibly matching TRBD1 (6 bases). V lost 4 bases and J lost 1, with 12 bases in between. Germline CDR1 reads KGHDR; CDR2 reads SFDVKD. The CDR3 runs to 16 residues. The CDR3 protein is CATSDPDSMNTGELFF. The CDR3 DNA follows: TGTGCCACCAGTGACCCGGACAGTATGAACACCGGGGAGCTGTTTTTT.

V gene TRBV21-1 combines with J gene TRBJ2-1; TRBD2 is the table's D call, not checked against the DNA. TRBV21-1 is recorded as a pseudogene. The CDR3 runs 14 residues. The CDR3 sequence: CASSVRLVSDEQFF. CDR3 nucleotides: TGTGCCAGCAGCGTTCGACTAGTGAGCGATGAGCAGTTCTTC.

In DNA form, the CDR3 reads TGTGCCAGCAGCTTAGGGCGTACAGTGGGCGGGGAGACCCAGTACTTC. Amino acid sequence: CASSLGRTVGGETQYF. The chain has TRBV7-7 and TRBJ2-5; weak D call: TRBD2 (5 bases). Germline V CDR1 and CDR2: SSHAT, FNYEAQ (reference sequence). Trimming stripped 1 base from V and 5 bases from J, with 17 bases between. This CDR3 comprises 16 residues. Using reference TRBV7-7 and TRBJ2-5 for the parts outside the CDR3, the full variable domain is GAGVSQSPRYKVTKRGQDVTLRCDPISSHATLYWYQQALGQGPEFLTYFNYEAQPDKSGLPSDRFSAERPEGSISTLTIQRTEQRDSAMYRCASSLGRTVGGETQYFGPGTRLLVL.

The rearrangement links TRBV7-3 to TRBJ2-3; 9 nucleotides line up with TRBD2. J gave up 4 bases and V 5 bases, and 10 bases lay outside the gene matches. Germline CDR1 reads SGHTA; CDR2 reads FQGTGA. This CDR3 region has 16 residues. The CDR3, as DNA: TGTGCCAGCAGCCCTCAAGGGCGGGAGGGGGCAGATACGCAGTATTTT. Protein: CASSPQGREGADTQYF.

This chain uses TRBV27 with TRBJ2-2; a possible D gene is TRBD2 (5 bases). The CDR3 runs 16 residues. V lost 4 bases to trimming and J lost 1 base, with 13 bases between them. Germline CDR1 MNHEY, CDR2 SMNVEV (reference sequence). This chain's CDR3 is CASSSGLAVNTGELFF. Here the CDR3 DNA reads TGTGCCAGCAGTTCCGGGCTAGCTGTGAACACCGGGGAGCTGTTTTTT.

This sequence joins TRBV29-1 and TRBJ2-2; unclear D gene. This CDR3 is built from 14 residues. The germline V and J ends were trimmed by 4 bases and 2 bases, with 11 bases remaining between them. Per germline, CDR1 SQVTM and CDR2 ANQGSEA. CDR3 region: CSVGSRFNTGELFF. CDR3 DNA: TGCAGCGTTGGGTCCAGGTTTAACACCGGGGAGCTGTTTTTT.

The rearrangement joins TRBV10-2 to TRBJ1-3; no clear D gene. The V gene's germline CDR1 is WSHSY and CDR2 SAAADI. CDR3 size: 16 residues. V was cut by 3 bases and J by 0 bases, with 12 bases left in between. The CDR3, as DNA: TGCGCCAGCAGTGAAGACTCGGTCTCCTCTGGAAACACCATATATTTT. This sequence encodes CASSEDSVSSGNTIYF.

There are a few counts of this clone. The chain links TRBV21-1 to TRBJ2-1; the tabulated D call, TRBD2, remains unverified against the DNA. TRBV21-1 is termed a pseudogene. CDR3 length: 17 amino acids. The DNA of the CDR3 is TGTGCCAGCAGCCGGCTAGCGGGAGCCCCAAGACACAATGAGCAGTTCTTC. Translating gives CASSRLAGAPRHNEQFF.